This section outlines one T cell receptor beta chain sequence together with its context. It lacks a known antigen. Per-base quality was not reported, and no clone a single base away is much larger than it. CD8 naive samples were CD45RO-negative cells positively selected for CCR7, giving a CD45RA+CCR7+ population that excluded TemRA cells. Donors were healthy HIV-negative adults with no recently reported acute infections or vaccinations. Every donor was a Caucasian adult residing in Nashville, Tennessee, USA. Blood was collected by leukapheresis, and PBMCs were isolated by Ficoll-Histopaque density gradient centrifugation and then cryopreserved in liquid nitrogen vapor phase. Purity and quantity of every magnetically sorted T cell population were checked by analytical flow cytometry. From each sorted fraction, genomic DNA was isolated and quantified by UV absorbance on a Nanodrop 2000c. This sample was included in a study of shared clonotypes between healthy human individuals (dated by TCRdb to the early 2020s). Background on the whole study: A couple of women and a few men aged 18 to 49 years were included in the cohort. For each donor, three plates each were used for CD4 naive and CD4 memory, two plates were used for CD8 naive, and one plate was used for CD8 memory. The study deeply sequenced blood TCR repertoires of about 5 healthy adults to estimate repertoire size and the extent of clonotype sharing between individuals. Different laboratories and diverse techniques were used to prepare libraries and sequence TCR repertoires, to increase sequencing depth and limit assay-specific biases. Leukapheresis yielded between about 0.94 and 10 billion PBMCs per donor. Study-level results and caveats: Even with the large sequencing depth, rarefaction of the sorted-subset datasets indicated that sequencing was incomplete. The genetic and exposure-history diversity represented was limited by the small number of donors. Naive subsets generally had larger estimated clonotype richness than memory subsets did. Sampling was restricted to blood, and TCR repertoires in tissues likely differ from the TCR repertoires found in blood. Pairwise subsampling indicated that sequencing depth was expected to affect the degree of clonotype sharing among donors. Sharing across several donors was observed for about 5% of naive CD4, 3.5% of naive CD8, 2% to 2.5% of memory CD4, and approximately 0.41% of memory CD8 clonotypes. Higher generation probabilities were observed for clonotypes shared by all four sorted-subset donors than for non-shared clonotypes.

From a lookup of the germline V gene (reference sequence), CDR1 and CDR2 are SEHNR and FQNEAQ. The CDR3 contains 17 residues, cysteine and phenylalanine counted. Only CDR3 DNA is held: 51 bases, read in frame from base 1. V is cut back by 4 bases and J by 4 bases, with 15 bases in the junction unmatched. Using the deep immunoSEQ assay, TCR CDR3 regions were amplified from genomic DNA by multiplex PCR. Extracted genomic DNA from each cell subset was spread evenly across all wells of several immunoSEQ 96-well plates, with each plate serving as a replicate. For sorted subsets, around 0.2 ug of genomic DNA, equivalent to some 30,000 T cell genomes, went into each replicate PCR. The purified libraries were quantified using a Qubit 3.0 fluorometer, sized with a Bioanalyzer 2100, and then quantified again using the KAPA Library Quantification kit. Each immunoSEQ 96-well plate was sequenced on its own single-read 150-cycle Illumina NextSeq 550 flow cell. The authors' pipeline ran thus. The immunoSEQ output contained only junctional sequences without quality scores, so filtering could not match that applied to full-length reads. To assign V/J genes and CDR3, sequences were annotated using PyIR, a Python wrapper for IgBLAST v1.9, with IMGT germline references. Reads were filtered out if the reads had weak V/J assignments (E-value above 1e-6), no CDR3, stop codons, out-of-frame junctions, or ambiguous translated residues. V3J clonotypes were defined as sequences sharing an identical inferred V gene, J gene, and CDR3 amino acid sequence. Percentage overlap between repertoires was computed as shared unique clonotypes divided by the size of the smaller repertoire. RTK rarefaction, the Chao1 estimator, and Recon v2.1 estimates of unobserved clonotypes were used to assess repertoire richness. OLGA was used to compute generation probabilities for all TCRbeta clonotypes that the gDNA method yielded from a handful of donors. What TCRdb holds here is the immuneACCESS table cut down to in-frame rearrangements. Part of the clones is not present; checked against another copy, under half of the missing clones reflect an unresolved V gene, and the others are unexplained. The DNA gave D and trimming, while V, J and clone size come from that table. This sample has more than 600,000 clones in its table, and about 90% of those were observed once. The ten most abundant clones make up 24% of the sample.

Sequenced material: naive CD8+ T cells sorted from blood. The cell subset or site label here, explained by the study, means: CD45RA+CCR7+. The sequence was collected from a man younger than 45 in good health. The V and J genes are TRBV7-9 and TRBJ2-5; the junction holds 7 bases that match TRBD1. The nucleotides are TGTGCCAGCAGCTCGATCCCTAAAGACAGGGTTCGAGAGACCCAGTACTTC. The encoded protein is CASSSIPKDRVRETQYF.